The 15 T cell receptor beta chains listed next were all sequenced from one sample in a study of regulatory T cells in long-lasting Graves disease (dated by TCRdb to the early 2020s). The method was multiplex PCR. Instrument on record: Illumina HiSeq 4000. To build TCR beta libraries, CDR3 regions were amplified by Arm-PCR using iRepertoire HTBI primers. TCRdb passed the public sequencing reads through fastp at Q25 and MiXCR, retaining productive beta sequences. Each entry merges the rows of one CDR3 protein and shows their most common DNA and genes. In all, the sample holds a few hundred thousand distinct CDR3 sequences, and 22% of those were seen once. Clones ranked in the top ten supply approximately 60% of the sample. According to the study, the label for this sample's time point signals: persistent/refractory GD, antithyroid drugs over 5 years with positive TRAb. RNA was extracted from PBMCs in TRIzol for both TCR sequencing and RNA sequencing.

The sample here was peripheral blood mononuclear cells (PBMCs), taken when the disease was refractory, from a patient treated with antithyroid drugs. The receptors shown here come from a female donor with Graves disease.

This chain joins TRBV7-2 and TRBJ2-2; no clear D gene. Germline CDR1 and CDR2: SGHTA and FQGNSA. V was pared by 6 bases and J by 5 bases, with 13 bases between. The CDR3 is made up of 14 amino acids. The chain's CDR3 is CASSPKSGTGELFF. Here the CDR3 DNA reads TGTGCCAGCAGTCCGAAGAGTGGAACCGGGGAGCTGTTTTTT.

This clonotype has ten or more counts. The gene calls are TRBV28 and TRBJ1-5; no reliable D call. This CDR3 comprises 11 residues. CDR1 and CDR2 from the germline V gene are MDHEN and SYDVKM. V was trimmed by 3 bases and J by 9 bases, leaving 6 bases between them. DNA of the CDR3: TGTGCCAGCAGTTTGGGGTGGCCCCAGCATTTT. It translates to CASSLGWPQHF.

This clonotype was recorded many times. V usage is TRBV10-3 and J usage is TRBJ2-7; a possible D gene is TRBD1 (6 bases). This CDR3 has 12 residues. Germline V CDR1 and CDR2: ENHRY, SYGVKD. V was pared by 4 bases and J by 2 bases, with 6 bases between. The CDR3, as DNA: TGTGCCATCAGTGGGACAGCCTACGAGCAGTACTTC. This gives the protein CAISGTAYEQYF.

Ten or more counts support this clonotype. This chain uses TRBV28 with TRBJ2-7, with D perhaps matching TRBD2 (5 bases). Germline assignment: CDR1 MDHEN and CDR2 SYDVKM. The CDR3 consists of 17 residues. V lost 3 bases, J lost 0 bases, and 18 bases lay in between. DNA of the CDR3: TGTGCCAGCAGTTTCACCTTCGGGAAAGAGAGCTCCTACGAGCAGTACTTC. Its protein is CASSFTFGKESSYEQYF.

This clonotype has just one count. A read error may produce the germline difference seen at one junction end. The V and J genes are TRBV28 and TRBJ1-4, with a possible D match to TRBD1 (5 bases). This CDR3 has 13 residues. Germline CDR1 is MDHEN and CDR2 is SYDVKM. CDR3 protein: CASSPGGGEKLSF. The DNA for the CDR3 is TGTGCCAGCAGCCCCGGTGGGGGAGAAAAACTGTCTTTT.

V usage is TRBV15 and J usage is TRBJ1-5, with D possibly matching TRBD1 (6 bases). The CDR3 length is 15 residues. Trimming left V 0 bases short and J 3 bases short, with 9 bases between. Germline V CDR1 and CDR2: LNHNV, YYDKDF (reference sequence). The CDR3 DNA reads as TGTGCCACCAGCAGAGACCGGACAGTCAATCAGCCCCAGCATTTT. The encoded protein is CATSRDRTVNQPQHF.

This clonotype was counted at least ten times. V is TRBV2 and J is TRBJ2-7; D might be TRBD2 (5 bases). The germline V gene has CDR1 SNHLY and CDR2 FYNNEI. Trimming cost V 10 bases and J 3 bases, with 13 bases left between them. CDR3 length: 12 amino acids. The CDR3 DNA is TGTGCCACCAGGACTTTACTCTACGAGCAGTACTTC. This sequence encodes CATRTLLYEQYF.

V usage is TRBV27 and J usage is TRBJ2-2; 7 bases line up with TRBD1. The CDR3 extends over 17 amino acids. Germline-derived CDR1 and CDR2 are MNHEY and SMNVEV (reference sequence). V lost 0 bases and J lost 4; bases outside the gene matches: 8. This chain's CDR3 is CASSLSIARGITGELFF. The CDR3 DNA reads TGTGCCAGCAGTTTATCGATTGCCAGGGGGATCACCGGGGAGCTGTTTTTT.

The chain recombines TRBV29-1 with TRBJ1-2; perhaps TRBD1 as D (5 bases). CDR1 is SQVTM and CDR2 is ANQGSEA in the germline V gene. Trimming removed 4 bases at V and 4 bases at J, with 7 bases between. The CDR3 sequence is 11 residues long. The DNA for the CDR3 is TGCAGCGTTGGCACAGGCTATGGCTACACCTTC. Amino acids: CSVGTGYGYTF. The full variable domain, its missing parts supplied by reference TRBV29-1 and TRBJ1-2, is SAVISQKPSRDICQRGTSLTIQCQVDSQVTMMFWYRQQPGQSLTLIATANQGSEATYESGFVIDKFPISRPNLTFSTLTVSNMSPEDSSIYLCSVGTGYGYTFGSGTRLTVV.

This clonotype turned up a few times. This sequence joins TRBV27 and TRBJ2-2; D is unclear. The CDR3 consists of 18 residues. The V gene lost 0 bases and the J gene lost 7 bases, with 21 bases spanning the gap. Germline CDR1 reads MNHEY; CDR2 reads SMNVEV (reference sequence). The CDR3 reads CASSLSFEWSSLGGELFF. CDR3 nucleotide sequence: TGTGCCAGCAGTTTATCGTTTGAGTGGAGTAGTTTGGGCGGGGAGCTGTTTTTT.

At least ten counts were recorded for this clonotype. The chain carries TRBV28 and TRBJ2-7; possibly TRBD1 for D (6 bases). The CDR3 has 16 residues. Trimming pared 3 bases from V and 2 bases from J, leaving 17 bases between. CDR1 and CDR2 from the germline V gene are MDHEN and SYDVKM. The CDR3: CASSFGGHRIPYEQYF. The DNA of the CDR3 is TGTGCCAGCAGTTTTGGGGGACATCGAATACCCTACGAGCAGTACTTC.

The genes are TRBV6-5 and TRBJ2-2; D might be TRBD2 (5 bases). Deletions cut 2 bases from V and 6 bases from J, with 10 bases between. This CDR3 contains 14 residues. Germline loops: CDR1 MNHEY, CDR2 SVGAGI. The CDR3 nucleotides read TGTGCCAGCAGTTACACCAGAGGGCCCGGGGAGCTGTTTTTT. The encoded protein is CASSYTRGPGELFF.

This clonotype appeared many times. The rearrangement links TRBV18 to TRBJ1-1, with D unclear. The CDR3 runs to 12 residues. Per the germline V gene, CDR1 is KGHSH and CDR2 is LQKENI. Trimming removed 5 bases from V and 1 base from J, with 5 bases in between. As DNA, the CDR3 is TGTGCCAGCTCAAAGGAGAACACTGAAGCTTTCTTT. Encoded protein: CASSKENTEAFF. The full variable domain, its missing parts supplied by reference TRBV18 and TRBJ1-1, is NAGVMQNPRHLVRRRGQEARLRCSPMKGHSHVYWYRQLPEEGLKFMVYLQKENIIDESGMPKERFSAEFPKEGPSILRIQQVVRGDSAAYFCASSKENTEAFFGQGTRLTVV.

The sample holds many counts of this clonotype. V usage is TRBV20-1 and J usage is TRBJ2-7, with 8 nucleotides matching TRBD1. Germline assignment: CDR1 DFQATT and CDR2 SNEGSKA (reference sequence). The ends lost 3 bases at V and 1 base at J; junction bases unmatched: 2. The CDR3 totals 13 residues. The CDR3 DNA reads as TGCAGTGCTAGGGACAGGGCATCCTACGAGCAGTACTTC. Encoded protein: CSARDRASYEQYF.

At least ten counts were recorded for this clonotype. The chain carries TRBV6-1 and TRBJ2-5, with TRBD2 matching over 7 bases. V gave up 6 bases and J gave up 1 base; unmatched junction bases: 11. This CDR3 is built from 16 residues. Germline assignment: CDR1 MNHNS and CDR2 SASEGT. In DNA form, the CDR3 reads TGTGCCAGCAGGAAAGCCCTAAGCGGGATCCAAGAGACCCAGTACTTC. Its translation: CASRKALSGIQETQYF.